This T cell receptor (beta chain) came from a study of spatial heterogeneity in lung cancer. This CDR3 contains 17 residues. Trimming removed 6 bases at V and 8 bases at J, with 25 bases between. Germline values: CDR1 MNHEY, CDR2 SMNVEV (reference sequence). Many counts were recorded for this clonotype. Antigen specificity is unknown. A distinct unique molecular identifier was carried by each TCR cDNA molecule. TCRdb re-analysed the 5' RACE reads in MiXCR, keeping a single row per CDR3 protein. The sample records tens of thousands of distinct CDR3 sequences, roughly an eighth being singletons. Time point indicated: sample taken at primary tumor resection. Tumor, nontumor lung or frozen PBMC supplied whole RNA, sequenced without sorting. Around 68 TRACERx patients with early, untreated non-small cell lung cancer donated samples. Study-wide results and caveats: Ubiquitous expanded tumor TCRs appeared in blood more at resection than follow-up.

The chain has TRBV27 and TRBJ1-4; tentative D call: TRBD1 (6 bases). The clonotype was recovered from a male donor with early-stage non-small cell lung cancer. Sequenced material: PBMCs, taken at surgery. The CDR3 reads CASRITTAGATGEKLFF. CDR3 DNA: TGTGCCAGCAGGATAACCACTGCGGGGGCCACGGGAGAAAAACTGTTTTTT. Variable domain in full (rest from reference TRBV27 and TRBJ1-4): EAQVTQNPRYLITVTGKKLTVTCSQNMNHEYMSWYRQDPGLGLRQIYYSMNVEVTDKGDVPEGYKVSRKEKRNFPLILESPSPNQTSLYFCASRITTAGATGEKLFFGSGTQLSVL.